This T cell receptor (beta chain) derives from a study of blood T cell repertoires in COVID-19. Whole-study context: Some COVID-19 samples were acute and others convalescent; all came from the United States, Italy and Spain.

The germline V gene has CDR1 SGHVS and CDR2 FQNEAQ. Trimming cost V 1 base and J 0 bases, with 12 bases left between them. This CDR3 contains 16 residues. Assay: immunoSEQ multiplex PCR; the TCRdb copy retains only in-frame clones and omits some. This table holds 90,000 to 120,000 clones, around 85% found once. The clonotype comes from a woman older than 75 with active or convalescent COVID-19. The chain links TRBV7-8 to TRBJ1-2; D is unclear. Sequencing was performed on peripheral blood. The CDR3 loop is CASSLGASLTNYGYTF. The DNA of the CDR3 is TGTGCCAGCAGCTTAGGGGCCAGCTTAACTAACTATGGCTACACCTTC.